This is a list of T cell receptor beta chains from one sample in a study of T-cell memory formation after mild COVID-19. TCRdb redid the calling of the 5' RACE reads with MiXCR, one entry per CDR3 protein. Of 300,000 to 400,000 distinct CDR3 sequences in the sample, under 25% were seen once. The specimen sequenced was PBMCs or a T cell subset sorted from them (not recorded which). The receptor set was obtained from an adult woman who had mild COVID-19 (a few samples of this study predate the infection). Cell type and time point are not known. Both conserved end residues are part of each CDR3. A D gene is named only where the DNA matches it firmly. The size entry is marked missing in some rows and otherwise reads once, few, many or a size class.

j_call v_call d_call clone_size cdr3_nt cdr3_aa
TRBJ2-3 TRBV19 TRBD2 many TGTGCCAGTAGTATCGGGCTGCGGAGGACTAGCGGGAGTACAGATACGCAGTATTTT CASSIGLRRTSGSTDTQYF
TRBJ2-5 TRBV9 TRBD1 many TGTGCCAGCAGCGTTGGGACAGTCCAAGAGACCCAGTACTTC CASSVGTVQETQYF
TRBJ2-5 TRBV11-2 . few TGTGCCAGCAGCCCCCCGGAGATTAGGGAGACCCAGTACTTC CASSPPEIRETQYF
TRBJ2-7 TRBV11-2 . few TGTGCCAGCAGCGTAGGACAGACCGACTACGAGCAGTACTTC CASSVGQTDYEQYF
TRBJ2-7 TRBV7-2 TRBD2 . TGTGCCAGCAGCCGTTGGGGGGGACTAGCGGGAGGGCTTTACGAGCAGTACTTC CASSRWGGLAGGLYEQYF
TRBJ2-1 TRBV24-1 . few TGTGCCACCAGTGACCTTGGGTCCGATGAGCAGTTCTTC CATSDLGSDEQFF
TRBJ2-7 TRBV5-1 TRBD1 . TGCGCCAGCAGCTTGGAGGGACAGGGGTCCAACGAGCAGTACTTC CASSLEGQGSNEQYF
TRBJ1-2 TRBV7-8 . few TGTGCCAGCAGCTTAGTACCGAGGGACTATGGCTACACCTTC CASSLVPRDYGYTF
TRBJ2-7 TRBV7-2 TRBD2 few TGTGCCAGCAGCTTTTCGGGACTAGCGGATTACGAGCAGTACTTC CASSFSGLADYEQYF
TRBJ2-3 TRBV7-9 . . TGTGCCAGCAGCTCACCTAGTTTCTGGGGGACAGATACGCAGTATTTT CASSSPSFWGTDTQYF
TRBJ2-2 TRBV7-9 . many TGTGCCAGCAGCTTCCGGTGGGCCGGGGAGCTGTTTTTT CASSFRWAGELFF
TRBJ2-4 TRBV12-3/TRBV12-4 . many TGTGCCAGCACTGGGGGCCTTCTTATAGCCAAAAACATTCAGTACTTC CASTGGLLIAKNIQYF
TRBJ2-1 TRBV7-9 . many TGTGCCAGCAGCTTAGCAGAAACAGGGAGACGAAATGAGCAGTTCTTC CASSLAETGRRNEQFF
TRBJ2-5 TRBV24-1 TRBD2 . TGTGCCACCAGTGACCCACCGGGACTAGCGGGAGAAGAGACCCAGTACTTC CATSDPPGLAGEETQYF
TRBJ2-3 TRBV5-1 TRBD2 few TGCGCCAGCAGCTCTAGCGGGAGGGCTCTGGATACGCAGTATTTT CASSSSGRALDTQYF
TRBJ1-2 TRBV7-8 TRBD1 . TGTGCCAGCAGCACCTCACAGGGGGCCCACTATGGCTACACCTTC CASSTSQGAHYGYTF
TRBJ2-1 TRBV2 . few TGTGCCAGCATCTTATTGGGAACCTACAATGAGCAGTTCTTC CASILLGTYNEQFF
TRBJ2-1 TRBV3-1 TRBD2 few TGTGCCAGCAGCCAAAGGCCCTCAGCGGGAGGAAGGAATGAGCAGTTCTTC CASSQRPSAGGRNEQFF
TRBJ2-5 TRBV3-1 . . TGTGCCAGCAGCCGGTGGACGGAGACCCAGTACTTC CASSRWTETQYF
TRBJ1-1 TRBV19 . few TGTGCCAGTAGGGGTCCCAGGACCACTCCGAACACTGAAGCTTTCTTT CASRGPRTTPNTEAFF
TRBJ1-4 TRBV13 . . TGTGCCAGCAGCGATTCGTTTAATGAAAAACTGTTTTTT CASSDSFNEKLFF
TRBJ1-6 TRBV7-2 . . TGTGCCAGCAGCCTCAGACCGACAGACAGACAGACCTATAATTCACCCCTCCACTTT CASSLRPTDRQTYNSPLHF
TRBJ2-1 TRBV29-1 TRBD1 few TGCAGCGTCCCGGGACAGGGCTATTCCAATGAGCAGTTCTTC CSVPGQGYSNEQFF
TRBJ1-2 TRBV4-1 TRBD1 . TGCGCCAGCAGCCCCGGACAGGGGAGGGTCTATGGCTACACCTTC CASSPGQGRVYGYTF
TRBJ2-1 TRBV7-7 . . TGTGCTAGCAGCTTAGCGGTCGATCTGGGTGAGCAGTTCTTC CASSLAVDLGEQFF
TRBJ2-1 TRBV12-3/TRBV12-4 TRBD2 many TGTGCCAGCACCCCGTTGCTAGCGGTCGACAATGAGCAGTTCTTC CASTPLLAVDNEQFF
TRBJ2-1 TRBV12-3/TRBV12-4 . few TGTGCCAGCAGTTTAGGCAGGGGTTGGGATGAGCAGTTCTTC CASSLGRGWDEQFF
TRBJ2-3 TRBV9 TRBD2 . TGTGCCAGCAGCGCTCGGCCGGGACTAGGGAAGACAGATACGCAGTATTTT CASSARPGLGKTDTQYF
TRBJ2-7 TRBV12-3/TRBV12-4 . . TGTGCCAGCAGTTTAAGGGAGCGGCCCTACGAGCAGTACTTC CASSLRERPYEQYF
TRBJ2-5 TRBV4-1 . few TGCGCCAGCAGCCAAGTCGGTTCGAGTCCGGAGACCCAGTACTTC CASSQVGSSPETQYF
TRBJ2-6 TRBV24-1 . . TGTGCCACCAGTGACCGCGGGATATCTACTGGGGCCAACGTCCTGACTTTC CATSDRGISTGANVLTF
TRBJ1-2 TRBV24-1 . . TGTGCCACCAGTGACCCCGGGACGAACTATGGCTACACCTTC CATSDPGTNYGYTF
TRBJ2-1 TRBV15 . . TGTGCCACCAGCAGACGCAGGAAGGCGGGCTCCTACAATGAGCAGTTCTTC CATSRRRKAGSYNEQFF
TRBJ1-5 TRBV24-1 . . TGTGCCACCAGTGGTTTGAATCAGCCCCAGCATTTT CATSGLNQPQHF
TRBJ1-1 TRBV13 . . TGTGCCAGCAGCAGAGACAGGAAAACTGAAGCTTTCTTT CASSRDRKTEAFF
TRBJ1-6 TRBV2 . few TGTGCCAGCAGACAGGGAACTGTCCTCAATTCACCCCTCCACTTT CASRQGTVLNSPLHF
TRBJ1-1 TRBV29-1 . few TGCAGCGTTGTACAGGGAGGAACTGAAGCTTTCTTT CSVVQGGTEAFF
TRBJ2-1 TRBV5-6 . few TGTGCCAGCAGCTTCAGAAGGGGGGGGTCGAATGAGCAGTTCTTC CASSFRRGGSNEQFF
TRBJ2-7 TRBV10-3 . few TGTGCCATCACCCTTTCGGGGGACCACGAGCAGTACTTC CAITLSGDHEQYF
TRBJ1-2 TRBV7-9 TRBD1 few TGTGCCAGCAGCTTAGTAGGGGACAGGGGCGAAGCTAACTATGGCTACACCTTC CASSLVGDRGEANYGYTF
TRBJ2-7 TRBV10-3 TRBD1 few TGTGCCATCAGTGAGTCTGGACAGGGGGCTTACGAGCAGTACTTC CAISESGQGAYEQYF
TRBJ2-1 TRBV5-1 . few TGCGCCAGCAGCTCAGAGGATTCCTACAATGAGCAGTTCTTC CASSSEDSYNEQFF
TRBJ2-7 TRBV2 . . TGTGCCAGCATCATTAGGGACTTCGAAGTCTTC CASIIRDFEVF
TRBJ2-5 TRBV20-1 . . TGCAGTGCTAGAAGGAGGGAGACCCAGTACTTC CSARRRETQYF
TRBJ2-7 TRBV7-2 TRBD2 few TGTGCCAGCCGAGCGGGAGGGTCCTACGAGCAGTACTTC CASRAGGSYEQYF
TRBJ2-1 TRBV20-1 . . TGCAGTGCTAATAAGGCGGGTCGCTCCTACAATGAGCAGTTCTTC CSANKAGRSYNEQFF
TRBJ2-5 TRBV7-8 . few TGTGCCAGCAGCGAATTCCAAGAGACCCAGTACTTC CASSEFQETQYF
TRBJ1-5 TRBV29-1 . . TGCAGCGTTGGCAGGGGTAGTGAGCCCCAGCATTTT CSVGRGSEPQHF
TRBJ2-7 TRBV5-1 . . TGCGCCAGCAGCGTAGGGACGTTTGACTCCTACGAGCAGTACTTC CASSVGTFDSYEQYF
TRBJ2-7 TRBV27 TRBD2 . TGTGCCAGCAGCCTTAGCGGGGGGGCGCTCGACTACGAGCAGTACTTC CASSLSGGALDYEQYF
TRBJ1-2 TRBV5-1 TRBD1 . TGCGCCAGCAGCTTGGGAGGGGGCGCGGATGGCTACACCTTC CASSLGGGADGYTF
TRBJ2-5 TRBV4-1 . few TGCGCCAGCAGCCAAGGACCGGAAGAGACCCAGTACTTC CASSQGPEETQYF
TRBJ2-7 TRBV7-2 TRBD1 many TGTGCCAGCAGCTTAGGGACAGGCCTAAGCTCCTACGAGCAGTACTTC CASSLGTGLSSYEQYF
TRBJ2-3 TRBV7-2 TRBD1 . TGTGCCAGCAGCTTAGGGACAGGGTTGGGCACAGATACGCAGTATTTT CASSLGTGLGTDTQYF
TRBJ1-1 TRBV3-1 . . TGTGCCAGCAGCCCGAGCACTCTTTCTGGAGCTTTCTTT CASSPSTLSGAFF
TRBJ2-7 TRBV25-1 TRBD2 once TGTGCCAGCAGCCCCTGGGGAGGGACTAGCGGGAGAAACGAGCAGTACTTC CASSPWGGTSGRNEQYF
TRBJ2-7 TRBV10-3 TRBD2 . TGTGCCATCAGTGAGGGTACTATGCGGGAGGGCCGGTACGAGCAGTACTTC CAISEGTMREGRYEQYF
TRBJ1-2 TRBV18 . few TGTGCCAGCTCATTCGAACAAATCCTTGGATATGGCTACACCTTC CASSFEQILGYGYTF